A single sample is the source of the 18 T cell receptor beta chains below, sequenced in a study of control samples from healthy donors and cancer patients. TCRdb's table, derived via immunoSEQ multiplex PCR, lists solely in-frame clones and lacks some. This table has about 200,000 clones, around 93% appearing once. Sequencing used blood. The receptors stem from a man aged 25-45 years in good health.

The chain recombines TRBV4-2 with TRBJ1-6, with TRBD1 identical over 9 bases. Germline-derived CDR1 and CDR2 are LGHNA and YNFKEQ. The CDR3 is 17 residues long. With V trimmed by 4 bases and J by 9 bases, 13 bases remained unmatched. CDR3 in DNA: TGTGCCAGCAGCCGGGAGGCTCCCGGGACAGGGCTTTCACCCCTCCACTTT. Protein product: CASSREAPGTGLSPLHF.

The gene calls are TRBV9 and TRBJ1-2; the D gene is possibly TRBD1 (5 bases). Per germline, CDR1 SGDLS and CDR2 YYNGEE. CDR3 length: 14 residues. The V end was cut by 0 bases, the J end by 4 bases, with 10 bases between. CDR3 DNA: TGTGCCAGCAGCGTAGGCGGGGGACTCTATGGCTACACCTTC. Its protein product is CASSVGGGLYGYTF.

This chain connects TRBV13 to TRBJ2-7; D is undetermined. This CDR3 is 15 amino acids long. The germline CDR1 and CDR2 sequences are PRHDT and FYEKMQ (reference sequence). Between the trimmed V and J ends, which lost 2 bases and 0 bases, there was a span of 11 bases. The DNA of the CDR3 is TGTGCCAGCAGCTTAAACCCAGGTACCTCCTACGAGCAGTACTTC. This gives the protein CASSLNPGTSYEQYF.

This clone was picked up one time. The chain links TRBV13 to TRBJ2-1; D not certain. CDR1 PRHDT and CDR2 FYEKMQ come from the germline V gene (reference sequence). The CDR3 loop spans 15 amino acids. V lost 3 bases, J lost 0 bases, and 9 bases lay in between. CDR3 bases: TGTGCCAGCAGCTTGGGGTCAGGCTCCTACAATGAGCAGTTCTTC. Protein product: CASSLGSGSYNEQFF. Variable domain in full (rest from reference TRBV13 and TRBJ2-1): AAGVIQSPRHLIKEKRETATLKCYPIPRHDTVYWYQQGPGQDPQFLISFYEKMQSDKGSIPDRFSAQQFSDYHSELNMSSLELGDSALYFCASSLGSGSYNEQFFGPGTRLTVL.

The rearrangement joins TRBV9 to TRBJ1-2; 7 positions match TRBD1. V dropped 4 bases and J dropped 4; count of bases not matched to a gene: 7. Per the germline V gene, CDR1 is SGDLS and CDR2 is YYNGEE. The CDR3 length is 14 residues. The DNA for the CDR3 is TGTGCCAGCAGCCTCCAGGGGACAGTCTATGGCTACACCTTC. Translated, it gives CASSLQGTVYGYTF.

The chain links TRBV5-1 to TRBJ1-2; D unclear. CDR3 length: 15 amino acids. V lost 9 bases to trimming and J lost 3 bases, with 21 bases between them. Germline CDR1 reads SGHRS; CDR2 reads YFSETQ. Here the CDR3 reads CATSPAPGNYYGYTF. The CDR3 region has the DNA TGCGCCACCTCCCCAGCCCCGGGGAACTACTATGGCTACACCTTC.

The chain has TRBV6-5 and TRBJ2-7; possible D gene TRBD1, 6 bases. The CDR3 totals 14 residues. The V end lost 3 bases, the J end lost 5 bases, and 14 bases lay between the germline ends. CDR1 and CDR2 (germline): MNHEY, SVGAGI. CDR3 amino acids: CASSYGLAGDEQYF. The CDR3 DNA sequence: TGTGCCAGCAGTTATGGCCTAGCAGGGGACGAGCAGTACTTC.

This clone is a singleton in its sample. The CDR3 spells CAWRDGQGENTIYF. The CDR3 nucleotides are TGTGCCTGGAGGGATGGACAGGGGGAAAACACCATATATTTT. J is TRBJ1-3 and V is TRBV30; 10 bases match TRBD1. The CDR3 has 14 amino acids. V gave up 3 bases and J gave up 6 bases; unmatched junction bases: 5. Germline values: CDR1 GTSNPN, CDR2 SVGIG (reference sequence).

The genes are TRBV4-2 and TRBJ1-6; D gene unclear. The CDR3 spans 16 residues. V lost 0 bases, J lost 7 bases, and 13 bases lay in between. Germline V lookup: CDR1 LGHNA, CDR2 YNFKEQ. CDR3 sequence: CASSQDHGKRNSPLHF. In DNA form, the CDR3 reads TGTGCCAGCAGCCAAGATCACGGGAAAAGGAATTCACCCCTCCACTTT.

V gene TRBV4-1 combines with J gene TRBJ1-5; D uncertain. V was shortened by 0 bases and J by 10 bases, with 10 bases between the two germline ends. Germline-derived CDR1 and CDR2 are MGHRA and YSYEKL. This CDR3 is built from 13 residues. CDR3 DNA: TGCGCCAGCAGCCAAGATGTGGGCCACCCCCAGCATTTT. This sequence encodes CASSQDVGHPQHF.

This clone was observed once. This rearrangement joins TRBV4-1 to TRBJ1-4; D is unresolved. Germline V gives CDR1 MGHRA, CDR2 YSYEKL. V was trimmed by 0 bases and J by 0 bases, leaving 5 bases between them. This CDR3 has 15 residues. CDR3 amino acids: CASSQDGTTNEKLFF. DNA for the CDR3: TGCGCCAGCAGCCAAGATGGCACAACTAATGAAAAACTGTTTTTT.

V usage is TRBV18 and J usage is TRBJ1-5; possible D gene TRBD1, 6 bases. The CDR3 has 15 residues. Germline V lookup: CDR1 KGHSH, CDR2 LQKENI. V lost 2 bases and J lost 12, with 20 bases in between. CDR3 nucleotides: TGTGCCAGCTCACCAATCTCGGACAGAGAAAAGAGCCAGCATTTT. Its translation is CASSPISDREKSQHF.

The V call is TRBV30, the J call TRBJ2-7; TRBD1 matches 9 bases. V dropped 3 bases and J dropped 2; count of bases not matched to a gene: 2. CDR3 length equals 13 residues. Germline V lookup: CDR1 GTSNPN, CDR2 SVGIG (reference sequence). The CDR3 loop is CAWRGTGTYEQYF. In nucleotides, the CDR3 is TGTGCCTGGAGGGGGACAGGGACCTACGAGCAGTACTTC.

The J gene is TRBJ2-7, the V gene TRBV11-2; maybe TRBD1 (7 bases). The ends were cut back, 5 bases at V and 4 bases at J, with 15 bases in the middle. The CDR3 is 14 residues long. The V gene's germline CDR1 is SGHAT and CDR2 FQNNGV. CDR3 sequence (DNA): TGTGCCAGCAGCATTTCAGGGGGGACTTACGAGCAGTACTTC. Its protein product is CASSISGGTYEQYF.

V gene TRBV6-2 or TRBV6-3 combines with J gene TRBJ1-5; D gene unclear. The CDR3 is made up of 15 amino acids. V lost 4 bases to trimming and J lost 0 bases, with 10 bases between them. Germline loops: CDR1 MNHEY, CDR2 SVGEGT. This chain's CDR3 is CASSSSGGSNQPQHF. The CDR3 bases are TGTGCCAGCAGTTCATCCGGAGGTAGCAATCAGCCCCAGCATTTT.

The chain couples TRBV11-1 to TRBJ1-5; D is possibly TRBD1 (6 bases). The CDR3 runs 13 residues. Trimming took 5 bases from V and 10 from J, leaving 15 bases between them. Germline V CDR1 and CDR2: SGHAT, FQDESV (reference sequence). The CDR3 region is CASSRTEQGPQHF. Written as DNA, the CDR3 is TGTGCCAGCAGCCGGACGGAACAGGGTCCCCAGCATTTT.

The rearrangement links TRBV7-8 to TRBJ2-3; tentatively, D is TRBD2 (7 bases). V gave up 8 bases and J gave up 2 bases, with 14 bases separating them. In germline, CDR1 is SGHVS, CDR2 FQNEAQ. The CDR3 is 14 amino acids. CDR3 sequence reads: CASGLGGLTDTQYF. The CDR3 region has the DNA TGTGCCAGCGGCCTGGGGGGGCTCACAGATACGCAGTATTTT.

V usage is TRBV11-3 and J usage is TRBJ2-6; 8 nucleotides match TRBD2. Germline V lookup: CDR1 SGHNT, CDR2 YENEEA. This CDR3 comprises 19 residues. The J segment lost 0 bases and the V segment lost 5 bases, leaving 12 bases of the junction unmatched. The CDR3 DNA sequence: TGTGCCAGCAGCGTGGAGGGTAGCGGGGACCCCTCTGGGGCCAACGTCCTGACTTTC. This gives the protein CASSVEGSGDPSGANVLTF.